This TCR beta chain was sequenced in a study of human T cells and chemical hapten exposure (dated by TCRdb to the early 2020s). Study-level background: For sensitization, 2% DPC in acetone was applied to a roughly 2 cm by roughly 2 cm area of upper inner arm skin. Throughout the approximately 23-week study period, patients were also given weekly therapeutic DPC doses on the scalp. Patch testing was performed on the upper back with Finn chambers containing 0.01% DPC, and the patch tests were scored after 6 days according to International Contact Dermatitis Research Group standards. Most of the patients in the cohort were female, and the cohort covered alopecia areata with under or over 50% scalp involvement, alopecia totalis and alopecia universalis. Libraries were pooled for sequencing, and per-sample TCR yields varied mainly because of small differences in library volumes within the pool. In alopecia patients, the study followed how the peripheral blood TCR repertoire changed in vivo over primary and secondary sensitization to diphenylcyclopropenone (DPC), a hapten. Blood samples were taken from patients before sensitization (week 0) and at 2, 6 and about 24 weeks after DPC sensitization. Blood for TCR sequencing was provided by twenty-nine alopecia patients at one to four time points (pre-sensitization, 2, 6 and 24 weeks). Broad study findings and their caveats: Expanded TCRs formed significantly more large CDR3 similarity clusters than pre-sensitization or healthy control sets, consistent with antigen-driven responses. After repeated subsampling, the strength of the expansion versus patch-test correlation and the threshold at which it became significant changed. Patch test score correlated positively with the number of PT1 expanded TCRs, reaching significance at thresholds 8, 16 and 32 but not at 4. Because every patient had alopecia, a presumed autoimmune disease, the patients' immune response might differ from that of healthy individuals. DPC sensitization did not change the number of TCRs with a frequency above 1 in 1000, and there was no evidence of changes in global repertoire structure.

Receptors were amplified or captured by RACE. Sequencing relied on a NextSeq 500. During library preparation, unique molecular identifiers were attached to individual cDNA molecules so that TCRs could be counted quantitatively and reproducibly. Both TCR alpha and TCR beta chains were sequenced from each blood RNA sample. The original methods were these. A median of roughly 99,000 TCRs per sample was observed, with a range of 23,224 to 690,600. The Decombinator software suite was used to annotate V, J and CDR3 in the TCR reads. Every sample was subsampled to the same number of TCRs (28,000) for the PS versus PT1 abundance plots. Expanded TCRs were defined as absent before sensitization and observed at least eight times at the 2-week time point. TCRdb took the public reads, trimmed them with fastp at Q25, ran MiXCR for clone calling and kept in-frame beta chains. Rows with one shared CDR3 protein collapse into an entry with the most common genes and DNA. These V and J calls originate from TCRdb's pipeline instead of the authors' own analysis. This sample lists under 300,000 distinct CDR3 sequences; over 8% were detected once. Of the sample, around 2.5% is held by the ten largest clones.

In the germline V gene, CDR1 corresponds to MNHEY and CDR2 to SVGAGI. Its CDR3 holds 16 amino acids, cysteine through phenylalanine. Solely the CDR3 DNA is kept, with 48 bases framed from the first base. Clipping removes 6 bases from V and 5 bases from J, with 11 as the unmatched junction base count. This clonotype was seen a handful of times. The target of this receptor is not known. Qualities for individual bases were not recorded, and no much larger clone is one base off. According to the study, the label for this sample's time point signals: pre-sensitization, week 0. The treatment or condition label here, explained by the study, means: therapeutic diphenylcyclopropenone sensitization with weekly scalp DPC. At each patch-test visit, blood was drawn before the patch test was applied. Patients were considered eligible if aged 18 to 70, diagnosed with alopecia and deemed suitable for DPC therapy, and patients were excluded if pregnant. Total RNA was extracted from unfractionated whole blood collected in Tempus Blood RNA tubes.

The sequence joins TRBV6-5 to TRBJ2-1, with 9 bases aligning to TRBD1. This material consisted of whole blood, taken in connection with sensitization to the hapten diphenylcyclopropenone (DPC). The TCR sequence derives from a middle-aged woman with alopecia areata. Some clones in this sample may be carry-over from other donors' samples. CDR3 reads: CASRLTPGQGNNEQFF. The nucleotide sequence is TGTGCCAGCAGACTAACCCCGGGACAGGGTAACAATGAGCAGTTCTTC.